The rows below give T cell receptor beta chains drawn from one sample of a study of T cells in placental villitis. TCRdb's copy holds only in-frame clones and misses some; the assay was immunoSEQ multiplex PCR. Of around 2,300 clones detected, 75% to 85% appear once; the ten largest clones hold less than 60%. Input material: placental tissue containing maternal and fetal cells. These receptors were collected from a human patient with infectious villitis; the placental T cells may come from both mother and fetus. CDR3s include the opening cysteine and the closing phenylalanine or tryptophan. A D gene is named only where the DNA matches it firmly. Clone size, where shown, is once, few, many, or a class for clones that have expanded.

CDR3: CASSQGNYEQYF; DNA: TGTGCCAGCAGCCAAGGGAACTACGAGCAGTACTTC; size: NA; J: TRBJ2-7; D: NA; V: TRBV4-2
CDR3: CASSQDITRDRVFGYTF; DNA: TGCGCCAGCAGCCAAGATATAACCCGGGACAGGGTATTTGGCTACACCTTC; size: NA; J: TRBJ1-2; D: TRBD1; V: TRBV4-1
CDR3: CASSSPGTVDSPLHF; DNA: TGTGCCAGTAGCTCCCCCGGGACAGTGGATTCACCCCTCCACTTT; size: NA; J: TRBJ1-6; D: TRBD1; V: TRBV19
CDR3: CASSGDRGHSNQPQHF; DNA: TGTGCCAGCAGTGGGGACAGGGGGCATAGCAATCAGCCCCAGCATTTT; size: NA; J: TRBJ1-5; D: TRBD1; V: TRBV25-1
CDR3: CSVAQYEQYF; DNA: TGCAGCGTTGCACAGTACGAGCAGTACTTC; size: NA; J: TRBJ2-7; D: NA; V: TRBV29-1
CDR3: CASSDSRGTTDTQYF; DNA: TGTGCCAGCAGTGACTCGAGAGGGACCACAGATACGCAGTATTTT; size: NA; J: TRBJ2-3; D: NA; V: TRBV6-4
CDR3: CASSRGLGNEKLFF; DNA: TGTGCCAGCAGCAGGGGACTTGGTAATGAAAAACTGTTTTTT; size: NA; J: TRBJ1-4; D: NA; V: TRBV9
CDR3: CASSQGIYEQYF; DNA: TGTGCCAGCAGCCAGGGGATCTACGAGCAGTACTTC; size: few; J: TRBJ2-7; D: NA; V: TRBV3-1/TRBV3-2
CDR3: CASSLQGTGTEAFF; DNA: TGCGCCAGCAGCTTACAGGGCACGGGCACTGAAGCTTTCTTT; size: NA; J: TRBJ1-1; D: NA; V: TRBV4-1
CDR3: CASSDQGDGANVLTF; DNA: TGTGCCAGCAGTGACCAGGGCGATGGGGCCAACGTCCTGACTTTC; size: NA; J: TRBJ2-6; D: NA; V: TRBV6-4
CDR3: CASRSHREFDTQYF; DNA: TGTGCCAGCAGGTCACATAGGGAGTTCGATACGCAGTATTTT; size: NA; J: TRBJ2-3; D: NA; V: TRBV6-5
CDR3: CASSLWARANQETQYF; DNA: TGTGCCAGCAGTTTATGGGCCAGAGCGAATCAAGAGACCCAGTACTTC; size: NA; J: TRBJ2-5; D: NA; V: TRBV27
CDR3: CASSGRTGPSGANVLTF; DNA: TGTGCCAGCAGTGGCAGGACAGGTCCCTCTGGGGCCAACGTCCTGACTTTC; size: few; J: TRBJ2-6; D: TRBD1; V: TRBV5-4
CDR3: CASSQEGTNEKLFF; DNA: TGTGCCAGCAGCCAAGAGGGGACTAATGAAAAACTGTTTTTT; size: NA; J: TRBJ1-4; D: NA; V: TRBV3-1/TRBV3-2
CDR3: CASSLGQANEKLFF; DNA: TGTGCCAGCAGCTTGGGACAGGCTAATGAAAAACTGTTTTTT; size: NA; J: TRBJ1-4; D: NA; V: TRBV5-5
CDR3: CASSEAMELFF; DNA: TGTGCCAGCAGTGAAGCTATGGAGCTGTTTTTT; size: once; J: TRBJ2-2; D: NA; V: TRBV2
CDR3: CASSFHSRGIGYGYTF; DNA: TGTGCCAGCAGCTTTCATAGCAGGGGAATCGGCTATGGCTACACCTTC; size: NA; J: TRBJ1-2; D: NA; V: TRBV11-3
CDR3: CAWSHSGANVLTF; DNA: TGTGCCTGGAGTCACTCTGGGGCCAACGTCCTGACTTTC; size: NA; J: TRBJ2-6; D: NA; V: TRBV30
CDR3: CSVEAPLTGIDEQFF; DNA: TGCAGCGTTGAGGCACCCCTGACAGGGATCGATGAGCAGTTCTTC; size: NA; J: TRBJ2-1; D: TRBD1; V: TRBV29-1
CDR3: CASSSLTGLAGAETQYF; DNA: TGTGCCAGCAGCTCCCTTACGGGACTAGCGGGAGCAGAGACCCAGTACTTC; size: NA; J: TRBJ2-5; D: TRBD2; V: TRBV5-4
CDR3: CASSTRTGGDYGYTF; DNA: TGTGCCAGTAGTACCCGGACAGGGGGCGACTATGGCTACACCTTC; size: NA; J: TRBJ1-2; D: TRBD1; V: TRBV19
CDR3: CASSKQGTEAFF; DNA: TGTGCCAGCAGCAAACAGGGCACTGAAGCTTTCTTT; size: few; J: TRBJ1-1; D: NA; V: TRBV21-1
CDR3: CASRTNRGGDQPQHF; DNA: TGCGCCAGCAGGACAAACAGGGGAGGAGATCAGCCCCAGCATTTT; size: NA; J: TRBJ1-5; D: TRBD1; V: TRBV10-2
CDR3: CASSYSGGAGAGELFF; DNA: TGTGCCAGCAGTTACTCCGGGGGCGCTGGGGCCGGGGAGCTGTTTTTT; size: NA; J: TRBJ2-2; D: NA; V: TRBV6-5
CDR3: CASLPPVCEQYF; DNA: TGCGCCAGCCTACCCCCGGTTTGCGAGCAGTACTTC; size: NA; J: TRBJ2-7; D: NA; V: TRBV23-1
CDR3: CASSEEGTGELFF; DNA: TGTGCCAGCAGTGAGGAAGGCACCGGGGAGCTGTTTTTT; size: NA; J: TRBJ2-2; D: NA; V: TRBV6-4
CDR3: CASSPLAGGTQYF; DNA: TGTGCCAGCAGCCCACTAGCGGGGGGGACGCAGTATTTT; size: NA; J: TRBJ2-3; D: TRBD2; V: TRBV3-1/TRBV3-2
CDR3: CASSLVFDRVGETQYF; DNA: TGTGCCAGCAGCTTAGTTTTCGACAGGGTGGGAGAGACCCAGTACTTC; size: NA; J: TRBJ2-5; D: TRBD1; V: TRBV7-6
CDR3: CASSYLLAGGTDTQYF; DNA: TGTGCCAGCAGTTACCTTCTAGCGGGGGGGACAGATACGCAGTATTTT; size: NA; J: TRBJ2-3; D: TRBD2; V: TRBV6-5
CDR3: CASSYLGGTTDTQSF; DNA: TGTGCCAGCAGCTACCTTGGGGGCACCACAGACACGCAGTCTTTT; size: NA; J: TRBJ2-3; D: NA; V: TRBV6-5
CDR3: CASSRTSYNEQFF; DNA: TGTGCCAGTAGTAGGACTAGCTACAATGAGCAGTTCTTC; size: NA; J: TRBJ2-1; D: TRBD2; V: TRBV19
CDR3: CASSEGGTGAVYEQYF; DNA: TGTGCCAGCAGTGAAGGGGGGACAGGGGCGGTTTACGAGCAGTACTTC; size: NA; J: TRBJ2-7; D: TRBD1; V: TRBV6-1
CDR3: CASRLLAGGHNEQFF; DNA: TGCGCCAGCAGACTACTAGCGGGGGGGCACAATGAGCAGTTCTTC; size: NA; J: TRBJ2-1; D: TRBD2; V: TRBV4-1
CDR3: CSVAGSGTNPEQYF; DNA: TGCAGCGTAGCCGGTTCCGGGACTAATCCGGAGCAGTACTTC; size: NA; J: TRBJ2-7; D: TRBD2; V: TRBV29-1
CDR3: CASSQGEWPNTEAFF; DNA: TGTGCCAGCAGCCAGGGGGAATGGCCGAACACTGAAGCTTTCTTT; size: few; J: TRBJ1-1; D: NA; V: TRBV14
CDR3: CATSRGQGSSEQFF; DNA: TGTGCCACCAGCAGAGGGCAGGGTTCGAGTGAGCAGTTCTTC; size: NA; J: TRBJ2-1; D: NA; V: TRBV15
CDR3: CASSPIRGVGSQPQHF; DNA: TGTGCCAGCAGCCCAATACGGGGGGTCGGGAGTCAGCCCCAGCATTTT; size: NA; J: TRBJ1-5; D: NA; V: TRBV7-7
CDR3: CATSDHLGTGLSTDTQYF; DNA: TGTGCCACCAGTGACCACCTCGGAACAGGGCTAAGCACAGATACGCAGTATTTT; size: NA; J: TRBJ2-3; D: NA; V: TRBV24-1
CDR3: CACGTGGLTGELFF; DNA: TGTGCCTGTGGGACAGGGGGGCTCACCGGGGAGCTGTTTTTT; size: NA; J: TRBJ2-2; D: TRBD1; V: TRBV30
CDR3: CASSFTGAPEYF; DNA: TGTGCCAGCAGTTTTACAGGAGCTCCGGAGTACTTC; size: NA; J: TRBJ2-5; D: NA; V: TRBV27
CDR3: CASSLGYEQYF; DNA: TGTGCCAGCAGTTTGGGGTACGAGCAGTACTTC; size: NA; J: TRBJ2-7; D: NA; V: TRBV12-3/TRBV12-4
CDR3: CASSLDYNEQFF; DNA: TGTGCCAGCAGTTTAGACTACAATGAGCAGTTCTTC; size: NA; J: TRBJ2-1; D: NA; V: TRBV12-3/TRBV12-4
CDR3: CASSSQGNTIYF; DNA: TGTGCCAGCAGCTCTCAGGGAAACACCATATATTTT; size: NA; J: TRBJ1-3; D: NA; V: TRBV7-2
CDR3: CASSLAGGRETQYF; DNA: TGTGCCAGCAGTTTAGCGGGAGGGAGGGAGACCCAGTACTTC; size: NA; J: TRBJ2-5; D: TRBD2; V: TRBV28
CDR3: CASSLEVAGGRETQYF; DNA: TGTGCCAGCAGCTTGGAGGTAGCGGGGGGGCGGGAGACCCAGTACTTC; size: NA; J: TRBJ2-5; D: TRBD2; V: TRBV5-5